This T cell receptor beta chain was identified in a study of CD8 T cells in ankylosing spondylitis. Findings and limits, study-wide: Seven to nine highly homologous variants made up a TCR beta motif, and this motif appeared characteristic of ankylosing spondylitis blood. A subset of motif variants has previously been described in the synovial fluid and blood of reactive arthritis.

Molecular-barcoded quantitative 5'-RACE produced these TCR beta libraries. Each CDR3 protein is one row after TCRdb ran MiXCR on the 5' RACE reads. This sample has about 250,000 distinct CDR3 sequences, with around 25% found just once. This clonotype was found a few times. Its antigen is currently unknown. Trimming cost V 7 bases and J 7 bases; bases outside gene matches: 4. The CDR3 runs 12 residues. This TCR derives from a male donor with ankylosing spondylitis or in good health (not recorded which). The J gene is TRBJ2-1, the V gene TRBV12-3 or TRBV12-4; TRBD2 aligns across 7 bases. Source material: blood, either unsorted or a sorted T cell fraction (not recorded which). The CDR3 sequence: CASTSGGNEQFF. The CDR3 coding sequence is TGTGCCAGCACCTCGGGGGGAAATGAGCAGTTCTTC.